This TCR beta chain emerged from a study of tumor-infiltrating lymphocytes in oesophageal squamous cell carcinoma. This clonotype was seen repeatedly, ten times or more. This CDR3 is 14 amino acids long. V shed 7 bases and J shed 8 bases, with 20 bases lying between them. CDR1 is MDHEN, CDR2 SYDVKM, per germline. TCRdb processed the PCR reads anew with MiXCR; each CDR3 protein has one entry. Of 15,000 to 20,000 distinct CDR3 sequences listed, approximately 45% are singletons. The gene calls are TRBV28 and TRBJ1-2; D not certain. The receptor comes from a female donor with esophageal squamous cell carcinoma. Sequencing input: normal esophageal tissue next to the tumor. This CDR3 is CASNTAGLSLGYTF. The CDR3 nucleotides read TGTGCCAGCAATACTGCCGGATTGTCTCTAGGCTACACCTTC.